These T cell receptor beta chains were read from a single sample in a study of blood T cells in healthy people across ages. TCRdb called the 5' RACE reads again in MiXCR, with one record for every CDR3 protein. The sample holds fewer than 800,000 distinct CDR3 sequences; more than 20% are singletons and the top ten take under 9.5%. These data also featured in a second study, about T cells of mothers and their children.

Sample: blood. The receptors were gathered from a boy aged 10-17 years in good health. Each CDR3 is given without its conserved first and last residue.

cdr3_aa cdr3_length j_call v_call
ASSHPDGRGNEQF 13 . TRBV4-1
ASSSRGGSPYGEQF 14 TRBJ2-1 TRBV7-2
ASSVGGSGGESPLYQPQH 18 TRBJ1-5 TRBV9
ATSRDLGMGETQY 13 TRBJ2-5 TRBV15
ASSLKTYSPSEQY 13 TRBJ2-7 TRBV3-1
SARDRGRGATYEQY 14 TRBJ2-7 TRBV20-1
ASGLPRGPSGANVLT 15 TRBJ2-6 TRBV12-5
ASSLRGLARAQETQY 15 TRBJ2-5 TRBV3-1
ASSQERGGKGDEQF 14 TRBJ2-1 TRBV3-1
SATGPIIDEQF 11 TRBJ2-1 TRBV20-1
ASSQDYSGTQY 11 TRBJ2-3 TRBV4-2
ASRLGTGGFMWNEQF 15 TRBJ2-1 TRBV11-1
SARPRDSFTGELF 13 TRBJ2-2 TRBV20-1
SARDARQGSYEQY 13 TRBJ2-7 TRBV20-1
ASSTHPTPNPYNEQF 15 TRBJ2-1 TRBV7-6
ASSRGPGQVSDEQY 14 TRBJ2-7 TRBV4-1
SARLAGGGSYNEQF 14 TRBJ2-1 TRBV20-1
ASSPRVGSDGYT 12 TRBJ1-2 TRBV7-3
ASSPEKGDNEQF 12 TRBJ2-1 TRBV4-3
ASSPTGGSHGYT 12 TRBJ1-2 TRBV12-3/TRBV12-4
ASRLGTGSTYEQY 13 TRBJ2-7 TRBV12-3/TRBV12-4
SIGGRLTDTEAF 12 TRBJ1-1 TRBV29-1
ASSQRNEETQY 11 TRBJ2-5 TRBV4-1
ASSYMNVEWGPSSYEQY 17 TRBJ2-7 TRBV2
ASTLGQGKNIQY 12 TRBJ2-4 TRBV5-6
ASSQLRLAGSNTGELF 16 TRBJ2-2 TRBV4-1
ASSLLVGARTEKLF 14 TRBJ1-4 TRBV5-6
ASSHKSRDSNEKLF 14 TRBJ1-4 TRBV4-3
ASSEGAASYEQY 12 TRBJ2-7 TRBV2
ASSSPWLAKNIQY 13 TRBJ2-4 TRBV21-1
SASDQGLDYGYT 12 TRBJ1-2 TRBV20-1
ASSQTTGEQF 10 TRBJ2-1 TRBV25-1
ASSYERAGGPLGEQY 15 TRBJ2-7 TRBV6-6
ATSRDSGYYEQY 12 TRBJ2-7 TRBV15
ASSYLIQGPSSYNEQF 16 TRBJ2-1 TRBV6-5
ASSGQGYYGYT 11 TRBJ1-2 TRBV9
ASSLRGLADYEQY 13 . TRBV28
ASGLEILAGGSGANVLT 17 TRBJ2-6 TRBV12-5
ASSSSPGEETQY 12 TRBJ2-5 TRBV7-2
ASMGWGLEAQSPGANVLT 18 TRBJ2-6 TRBV12-3/TRBV12-4
SVFGVNGELF 10 TRBJ2-2 TRBV29-1
ASSPGALRKDGYT 13 TRBJ1-2 TRBV3-1
ASSSETSGGQRTDTQY 16 TRBJ2-3 TRBV5-6
ASSPGRGPSEAF 12 TRBJ1-1 TRBV28
SARLGGDTEAF 11 TRBJ1-1 TRBV20-1
ASSLGQPNTIY 11 TRBJ1-3 TRBV3-1
ASSQVVDYGYT 11 TRBJ1-2 TRBV4-1
ASSYGVMNTGAF 12 TRBJ1-1 TRBV6-6
ASSAQGWTENEQF 13 TRBJ2-1 TRBV27
ASSGNGPGTDTQY 13 TRBJ2-3 TRBV6-5
ASRQDRGDQPQH 12 TRBJ1-5 TRBV6-6
ASSLVGSRPEYNEQF 15 TRBJ2-1 TRBV7-6
ASSSIRSYEQY 11 . TRBV11-2
ASSQDEGAVSYNEQF 15 TRBJ2-1 TRBV4-3
SARGGTTDTQY 11 TRBJ2-3 TRBV20-1
ASSLAGSNVYEQY 13 . TRBV7-8
SVEGLYTNTGELF 13 TRBJ2-2 TRBV29-1
ASSPLAGSNTGELF 14 TRBJ2-2 TRBV12-3/TRBV12-4
ASSLAGGPEDTQY 13 TRBJ2-3 TRBV3-1